This TCR beta chain was profiled in a study of blood T cell repertoires in COVID-19. Across the whole study: Sites in the United States, Italy and Spain provided acute and convalescent COVID-19 samples.

This clone was counted a few times. The repertoire was sequenced with immunoSEQ multiplex PCR; TCRdb's copy has only in-frame clones and lacks some. The table shows about 230,000 clones, with approximately 80% occurring only once. The germline gives CDR1 SEHNR, CDR2 FQNEAQ (reference sequence). Trimming took 2 bases from V and 17 from J; bases not matched to a gene: 4. The CDR3 totals 11 residues. This sequence joins TRBV7-9 and TRBJ1-4; 8 nucleotides align to TRBD1. The specimen sequenced was peripheral blood. The sequence came from a woman in her forties or fifties with acute or convalescent COVID-19. In DNA, the CDR3 is TGTGCCAGCAGCTTAAGGGACAGGATTTTTTTT. Its translation: CASSLRDRIFF.